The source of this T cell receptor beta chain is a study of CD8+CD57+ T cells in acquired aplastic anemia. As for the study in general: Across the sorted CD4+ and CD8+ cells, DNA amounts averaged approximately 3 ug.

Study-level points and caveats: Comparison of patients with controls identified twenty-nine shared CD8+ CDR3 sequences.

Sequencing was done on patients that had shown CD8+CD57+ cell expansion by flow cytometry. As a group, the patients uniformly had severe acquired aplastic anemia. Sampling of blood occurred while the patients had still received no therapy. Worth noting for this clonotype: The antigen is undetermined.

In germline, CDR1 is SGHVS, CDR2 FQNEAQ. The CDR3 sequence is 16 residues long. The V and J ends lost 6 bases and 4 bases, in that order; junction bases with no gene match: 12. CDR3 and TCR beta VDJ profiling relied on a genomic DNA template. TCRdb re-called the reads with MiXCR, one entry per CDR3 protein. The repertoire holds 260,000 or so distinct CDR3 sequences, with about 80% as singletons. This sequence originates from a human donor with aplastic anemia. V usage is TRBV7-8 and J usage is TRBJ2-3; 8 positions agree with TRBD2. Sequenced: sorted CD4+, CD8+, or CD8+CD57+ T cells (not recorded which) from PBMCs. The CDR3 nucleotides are TGTGCCAGCAGGCTATCGGGACTAGTTCGCCCAGATACGCAGTATTTT. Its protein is CASRLSGLVRPDTQYF.